The clone carrying this TCR beta chain was counted at least ten times. Its antigen is not known. iRepertoire HTBI primers and Arm-PCR of CDR3 regions built TCR beta libraries. TCRdb re-called the multiplex PCR reads with MiXCR, one entry per CDR3 protein. The sample shows about 540,000 distinct CDR3 sequences, 13% of them seen only once. These data originate in a study of regulatory T cells in long-lasting Graves disease. Germline CDR1 reads DFQATT; CDR2 reads SNEGSKA (reference sequence). The junction had 3 bases not matched to a gene; V was cut back by 1 base and J by 1 base. The length of the CDR3 is 15 residues. As to time point: newly diagnosed GD, antithyroid drugs for less than 3 months. Preparation of the TCR library used RNA extracted from PBMCs. Overall study findings and caveats: Lower TCR diversity was seen in persistent Graves' patients than in newly diagnosed ones. Persistent cases favored TRBV28, TRBJ1-2 and TRBJ2-5.

This sample was shared with a second study, whose subject was T cells in Graves' hyperthyroidism and ophthalmopathy. That work contributes: HTBI primers were used for first-round RT-PCR of the TCR CDR3. A model of 13 V-J pairs discriminated ophthalmopathy from stable hyperthyroidism.

The V call is TRBV20-1, the J call TRBJ2-3; the match to TRBD2 covers 9 bases. The material was peripheral blood mononuclear cells (PBMCs), obtained at new diagnosis, from a patient treated with antithyroid drugs. The source is a man between 25 and 39 years old with Graves disease. CDR3 in DNA: TGCAGTGCTAGAGTTGCTAGCGGGGGCACAGATACGCAGTATTTT. Protein product: CSARVASGGTDTQYF.